The clone carrying this T cell receptor (beta chain) has more than one count but fewer than ten. The antigen is unknown. The data derive from a study of T cell repertoires in cytomegalovirus infection. Turning to the study itself: Indications came from public TCR beta signatures; they pointed to CMV infection and to a matching HLA type. Whole-study results and caveats: Ex vivo responses were dominated by HLA-C-restricted CMV-specific TCR beta clonotypes.

TCRdb processed the reads anew with MiXCR; each CDR3 protein has one entry. The top ten clones hold 2.5% to 3% of a sample with under 850,000 distinct CDR3 sequences, less than 40% of them seen once. The CDR3 sequence is 13 residues long. The J segment lost 3 bases and the V segment lost 5 bases, leaving 4 bases of the junction unmatched. Germline V gene lookup returns CDR1 SGHTA and CDR2 FQGTGA. The source material was PBMCs. This clonotype was sampled from a human donor in good health (CMV status not recorded). Some clones in this sample may be carry-over from other donors' samples. The chain carries TRBV7-3 and TRBJ2-7, with TRBD1 matching 7 bases. CDR3 protein: CASSPGQDYEQYF. The CDR3 DNA reads as TGTGCCAGCAGCCCCGGACAGGACTACGAGCAGTACTTC.